This entry concerns a single T cell receptor beta chain. This sample was taken from a study of blood T cell repertoires in COVID-19. Study details: In each case, the material was cDNA or gDNA derived from T cells, B-cell-depleted T cells, or PBMCs.

The length of the CDR3 is 15 residues. Trimming took 1 base from V and 3 from J, leaving 9 bases between them. The germline V gene has CDR1 SEHNR and CDR2 FQNEAQ (reference sequence). Sequenced by immunoSEQ multiplex PCR; TCRdb stores in-frame clones only, minus some. The profile shows a few hundred thousand clones, 80% to 90% of them singletons. This chain connects TRBV7-9 to TRBJ1-4; D may be TRBD1 (6 bases). The specimen was PBMCs or T cells enriched from blood (not recorded which). This clonotype was sampled from a man aged 25 to 40 who had recovered from COVID-19. The CDR3, as DNA: TGTGCCAGCAGCTTAGTACAGGGATCTAATGAAAAACTGTTTTTT. The encoded protein is CASSLVQGSNEKLFF.